The 31 T cell receptor beta chains below were found in one sample sequenced in a study of T cells after yellow fever vaccination. TCRdb itself ran the 5' RACE reads through MiXCR, one entry per CDR3 protein. The data show around 340,000 distinct CDR3 sequences, roughly an eighth seen once. This specimen was CD4+ T cells sorted from PBMCs, taken 15 days after the yellow fever booster vaccination. Source of these receptors: a man between 18 and 29 years old who received the YFV17D yellow fever vaccine.

This clonotype appeared once. V and J are TRBV5-1 and TRBJ1-1, with unresolved D. V was shortened by 3 bases and J by 3 bases, with 9 bases between the two germline ends. The CDR3 is 13 residues long. The germline CDR1 and CDR2 sequences are SGHRS and YFSETQ. The CDR3 here is CASSYLSHTEAFF. The CDR3 coding sequence is TGCGCCAGCAGCTACCTCAGCCACACTGAAGCTTTCTTT.

This clonotype showed up just a few times. The chain is built from TRBV20-1 and TRBJ2-7, with D maybe TRBD2 (5 bases). The CDR3 consists of 13 residues. Germline V CDR1 and CDR2: DFQATT, SNEGSKA (reference sequence). The ends were cut back, 1 base at V and 1 base at J, with 8 bases in the middle. The CDR3: CSARGRRSYEQYF. The CDR3 DNA reads TGCAGTGCTAGAGGGAGGCGTTCCTACGAGCAGTACTTC.

This clonotype was counted between two and nine times. This sequence joins TRBV20-1 and TRBJ2-3, with 10 bases fitting TRBD2. The trim removed 4 bases at V and 2 bases at J, leaving 3 bases unmatched. CDR1 DFQATT and CDR2 SNEGSKA come from the germline V gene (reference sequence). The CDR3 runs to 14 residues. The CDR3 DNA reads TGCAGTGCTAATAGCGGGGGGTACACAGATACGCAGTATTTT. Translating gives CSANSGGYTDTQYF.

This clonotype was found a few times. J is TRBJ2-3 and V is TRBV6-2 or TRBV6-3, with D possibly TRBD2 on 6 matching bases. Trimming stripped 6 bases from V and 9 bases from J, with 16 bases between. The germline CDR1 and CDR2 sequences are MNHEY and SVGEGT. The CDR3 spans 13 residues. The CDR3 loop is CASSKGLSGTQYF. The CDR3 DNA is TGTGCCAGCAGCAAGGGACTGTCGGGGACGCAGTATTTT.

This clonotype showed up just a few times. The V gene is TRBV18, the J gene TRBJ2-7, with D perhaps being TRBD1 or TRBD2 (5 bases each). Trimming removed 3 bases from V and 4 bases from J, with 13 bases in between. The CDR3 is 14 residues long. CDR1 and CDR2 from the germline V gene are KGHSH and LQKENI. CDR3 region: CASSPKGRPYEQYV. CDR3 coding DNA: TGTGCCAGCTCACCCAAGGGACGTCCATACGAGCAGTACGTC.

The rearrangement joins TRBV7-3 to TRBJ2-7, with TRBD2 matching over 8 bases. V shed 5 bases, J shed 6 bases, and the junction held 6 bases outside the gene matches. CDR3 length: 13 residues. Germline CDR1 and CDR2: SGHTA and FQGTGA. Here the CDR3 DNA reads TGTGCCAGCAGCCCCGGGGGGGGGAGCGAGCAGTACTTC. Translating gives CASSPGGGSEQYF.

The V and J genes are TRBV10-3 and TRBJ2-6; no reliable D call. V lost 3 bases and J 2 bases, leaving 8 bases between the germline ends. The CDR3 runs to 15 residues. The germline V gene has CDR1 ENHRY and CDR2 SYGVKD. Here the CDR3 reads CAISDSVAGANVLTF. The CDR3 coding sequence is TGTGCCATCAGTGATTCGGTGGCTGGGGCCAACGTCCTGACTTTC.

The table lists this clonotype with many counts. This sequence joins TRBV6-6 and TRBJ2-1, with D perhaps TRBD2 (5 bases). Germline V CDR1 and CDR2: MNHNY, SVGAGI (reference sequence). Trimming shortened V by 6 bases and J by 9 bases, and 18 bases separated the two germline ends. This CDR3 contains 14 residues. The CDR3 here is CASRVTGSSGEQFF. The CDR3, as DNA: TGTGCCAGCAGAGTTACGGGGTCCTCCGGTGAGCAGTTCTTC.

V and J are TRBV7-2 and TRBJ1-6; the D is unclear. V was trimmed by 5 bases and J by 10 bases, leaving 18 bases between them. CDR3 size: 15 residues. The V gene's germline CDR1 is SGHTA and CDR2 FQGNSA. CDR3 protein: CASSPNGERISPLHF. Here the CDR3 DNA reads TGTGCCAGCAGCCCAAACGGGGAGCGGATCTCACCCCTCCACTTT.

V usage is TRBV5-1 and J usage is TRBJ1-6, with a tentative D call TRBD1 (6 bases). Germline V gene lookup returns CDR1 SGHRS and CDR2 YFSETQ. The CDR3 consists of 15 residues. Trimming removed 0 bases from V and 7 bases from J, with 11 bases in between. The CDR3 nucleotides are TGCGCCAGCAGCTTGGCGCCAGGGGACAATTCACCCCTCCACTTT. This codes for CASSLAPGDNSPLHF.

This clonotype was counted ten times or more. This chain joins TRBV12-3 or TRBV12-4 and TRBJ2-3; 9 positions agree with TRBD1. The J segment lost 4 bases and the V segment lost 5 bases, leaving 16 bases of the junction unmatched. This CDR3 contains 18 residues. This chain's CDR3 is CASSPNNRDRVSADTQYF. The CDR3 region has the DNA TGTGCCAGCAGTCCGAATAACCGGGACAGGGTATCAGCAGATACGCAGTATTTT.

The chain joins TRBV11-2 to TRBJ2-3; 8 bases line up with TRBD1. V lost 6 bases and J lost 0; bases outside the gene matches: 11. Germline CDR1 SGHAT, CDR2 FQNNGV. The CDR3 totals 17 residues. CDR3 sequence reads: CASRIGRGRLSTDTQYF. The CDR3 DNA sequence: TGTGCCAGCAGAATCGGCAGGGGGCGGCTAAGCACAGATACGCAGTATTTT.

This clonotype was recorded a few times. This chain uses TRBV7-9 with TRBJ2-6, with D tentatively TRBD1 or TRBD2 (5 bases each). Per the germline V gene, CDR1 is SEHNR and CDR2 is FQNEAQ (reference sequence). The length of the CDR3 is 18 residues. V was trimmed by 5 bases and J by 4 bases, leaving 21 bases between them. CDR3 residues: CASSPGSYRGAGANVLTF. The CDR3 nucleotides are TGTGCCAGCAGCCCCGGCTCCTACCGGGGCGCAGGGGCCAACGTCCTGACTTTC.

The CDR3 DNA follows: TGTGCCAGCAGCCGGGGGGACGGGACACCTAATTCACCCCTCCACTTT. The encoded protein is CASSRGDGTPNSPLHF. The rearrangement joins TRBV7-3 to TRBJ1-6; perhaps TRBD1 as D (6 bases). Between the trimmed V and J ends, which lost 5 bases and 6 bases, there was a span of 17 bases. Germline V CDR1 and CDR2: SGHTA, FQGTGA. This CDR3 spans 16 amino acids.

There are many counts of this clonotype. The rearrangement uses TRBV28 and TRBJ2-5; D uncertain. With 4 bases removed from V and 7 bases from J, the gap between germline ends came to 7 bases. Germline V gives CDR1 MDHEN, CDR2 SYDVKM. CDR3 length equals 11 residues. CDR3 nucleotides: TGTGCCAGCAGTTCGGGTAGGACCCAGTACTTC. Translated: CASSSGRTQYF.

V is TRBV4-3 and J is TRBJ2-5; no firm D call. The germline V gene encodes CDR1 LGHNA and CDR2 YSLEER. CDR3 length equals 16 residues. Trimming took off 1 base at V and 4 bases at J, with 16 bases between the two ends. CDR3 sequence: CASSQAPPQSVETQYF. CDR3 nucleotide sequence: TGCGCCAGCAGCCAAGCCCCTCCCCAAAGTGTAGAGACCCAGTACTTC.

This clonotype showed up many times. The gene calls are TRBV4-3 and TRBJ1-2; the match to TRBD1 covers 10 bases. With V trimmed by 0 bases and J by 5 bases, 3 bases remained unmatched. The germline CDR1 and CDR2 sequences are LGHNA and YSLEER. The CDR3 has 15 residues. CDR3 loop: CASSQEWGQGYGYTF. In DNA, the CDR3 is TGCGCCAGCAGCCAAGAATGGGGACAGGGGTATGGCTACACCTTC.

The chain has TRBV4-2 and TRBJ2-5, with D unresolved. CDR3 length: 13 residues. The V gene's germline CDR1 is LGHNA and CDR2 YNFKEQ. The V gene lost 0 bases and the J gene lost 5 bases, with 7 bases spanning the gap. The CDR3 DNA is TGTGCCAGCAGCCAAGATCTTAGCGAGACCCAGTACTTC. Translating it yields CASSQDLSETQYF.

The chain has TRBV5-1 and TRBJ2-2; D may be TRBD1 or TRBD2 (5 bases each). There are 15 residues in the CDR3. Deletions cut 1 base from V and 2 bases from J, with 9 bases between. The germline CDR1 and CDR2 sequences are SGHRS and YFSETQ. The CDR3 DNA follows: TGCGCCAGCAGCTTGATGGGGACCAACACCGGGGAGCTGTTTTTT. It specifies CASSLMGTNTGELFF.

This chain links TRBV5-4 with TRBJ1-1; D unclear. In germline, CDR1 is SGHNT, CDR2 YYREEE (reference sequence). The CDR3 has 15 residues. Trimming pared 5 bases from V and 2 bases from J, leaving 16 bases between. The CDR3 coding sequence is TGTGCCAGCAGTTTCGGACTGCCCATTAACACTGAAGCTTTCTTT. Its translation: CASSFGLPINTEAFF.

There are a few counts of this clonotype. The chain carries TRBV4-2 and TRBJ2-1, with 12 bases identical to TRBD2. V trimming: 4 bases; J trimming: 7 bases; junction bases outside the gene matches: 5. The CDR3 totals 15 residues. Germline loops: CDR1 LGHNA, CDR2 YNFKEQ. The chain's CDR3 is CASSPLAGGGNEQFF. The CDR3 region has the DNA TGTGCCAGCAGCCCCCTAGCGGGGGGGGGGAATGAGCAGTTCTTC.

The chain links TRBV19 to TRBJ2-3, with no clear D. Looked up from germline, CDR1 is LNHDA and CDR2 is SQIVND (reference sequence). The CDR3 has 13 residues. V was pared by 4 bases and J by 2 bases, with 7 bases between. DNA for the CDR3: TGTGCCAGTAGTAGGGAACTCACAGATACGCAGTATTTT. This translates into CASSRELTDTQYF.

This clonotype was picked up many times. This chain uses TRBV7-2 with TRBJ2-1; D not resolved. Germline CDR1 SGHTA, CDR2 FQGNSA. This CDR3 spans 12 amino acids. The V and J ends lost 6 bases and 9 bases respectively, with 12 bases between them. DNA for the CDR3: TGTGCCAGCAGTTACTCTAGGATTGAGCAGTTCTTC. This encodes CASSYSRIEQFF.

This clonotype was observed at least ten times. The chain employs TRBV20-1 and TRBJ2-5; no clear D gene. The CDR3 is 13 residues long. V lost 3 bases and J 1 base, leaving 9 bases between the germline ends. Germline V lookup: CDR1 DFQATT, CDR2 SNEGSKA (reference sequence). The CDR3 region is CSASGNTQETQYF. In DNA form, the CDR3 reads TGCAGTGCTAGTGGGAACACCCAAGAGACCCAGTACTTC.

Only a few counts were recorded for this clonotype. This chain joins TRBV6-1 and TRBJ1-1; unclear D gene. V lost 6 bases to trimming and J lost 5 bases, with 16 bases between them. Germline CDR1 and CDR2: MNHNS and SASEGT. The CDR3 has 14 residues. The CDR3 sequence: CASSGQTPKTEAFF. CDR3 in DNA: TGTGCCAGCAGCGGGCAAACCCCGAAAACTGAAGCTTTCTTT.

Only a few counts were recorded for this clonotype. The chain has TRBV20-1 and TRBJ2-1; 10 bases map to TRBD2. Germline trimming cut 6 bases from V and 7 bases from J; bases unmatched to any gene: 9. This CDR3 spans 14 amino acids. Per germline, CDR1 DFQATT and CDR2 SNEGSKA (reference sequence). CDR3: CSAIGLAANNEQFF. The CDR3 bases are TGCAGTGCAATCGGACTAGCGGCGAATAATGAGCAGTTCTTC.

The chain combines TRBV5-1 with TRBJ1-2; 8 nucleotides agree with TRBD1. Germline loops: CDR1 SGHRS, CDR2 YFSETQ. The CDR3 spans 15 residues. V shed 4 bases and J 2 bases; nucleotides not matched to a gene: 7. CDR3 residues: CASSPGQGGNYGYTF. The CDR3 DNA sequence: TGCGCCAGCAGCCCAGGACAGGGAGGAAACTATGGCTACACCTTC.

This clonotype has just a few counts. The chain combines TRBV24-1 with TRBJ2-5, with D possibly TRBD1 on 6 matching bases. The V gene's germline CDR1 is KGHDR and CDR2 SFDVKD. V was shortened by 4 bases and J by 3 bases, with 17 bases between the two germline ends. The CDR3 length is 16 residues. CDR3 in DNA: TGTGCCACCAGTGACCTAGGGACACTGGCAAAAGAGACCCAGTACTTC. Its protein is CATSDLGTLAKETQYF.

This clonotype has a handful of counts. The chain links TRBV4-3 to TRBJ2-3; D is unresolved. The CDR3 extends over 13 amino acids. V lost 0 bases and J 2 bases, leaving 3 bases between the germline ends. Germline loops: CDR1 LGHNA, CDR2 YSLEER. The CDR3 loop is CASSQDVTDTQYF. CDR3 nucleotide sequence: TGCGCCAGCAGCCAAGACGTCACAGATACGCAGTATTTT.

This clonotype came up a few times. The chain is built from TRBV29-1 and TRBJ1-1, with D perhaps TRBD1 (5 bases). Per the germline V gene, CDR1 is SQVTM and CDR2 is ANQGSEA. Deletions cut 3 bases from V and 0 bases from J, with 5 bases between. The CDR3 loop spans 12 amino acids. The CDR3 DNA reads as TGCAGCGTTGACAGGGTGAACACTGAAGCTTTCTTT. This translates into CSVDRVNTEAFF.

This clonotype was recorded a few times. This chain uses TRBV19 with TRBJ1-5, with a tentative D call TRBD1 (6 bases). CDR1 LNHDA and CDR2 SQIVND come from the germline V gene (reference sequence). The V gene lost 7 bases and the J gene lost 4 bases, with 11 bases spanning the gap. This CDR3 region has 13 residues. CDR3 loop: CASNQGLNQPQHF. The DNA for the CDR3 is TGTGCCAGTAACCAGGGGCTTAATCAGCCCCAGCATTTT. Full variable domain (outside the CDR3, taken from reference TRBV19 and TRBJ1-5): DGGITQSPKYLFRKEGQNVTLSCEQNLNHDAMYWYRQDPGQGLRLIYYSQIVNDFQKGDIAEGYSVSREKKESFPLTVTSAQKNPTAFYLCASNQGLNQPQHFGDGTRLSIL.